The 15 T cell receptor beta chains presented below share a single source sample, sequenced in a study of blood T cell repertoires in COVID-19. Clones were read by immunoSEQ multiplex PCR, and TCRdb kept only the in-frame ones, dropping some. The data contain more than 95,000 clones, 65% to 80% of them singletons. Sequencing was performed on peripheral blood. These receptors originate from a woman aged 70 to 79 with acute or convalescent COVID-19.

The CDR3 here is CASSERLAGELFF. Written as DNA, the CDR3 is TGTGCCAGCAGTGAACGCCTAGCCGGGGAGCTGTTTTTT. The chain is built from TRBV6-1 and TRBJ2-2; unclear D gene. Trimming took off 2 bases at V and 6 bases at J, with 7 bases between the two ends. The V gene's germline CDR1 is MNHNS and CDR2 SASEGT. The length of the CDR3 is 13 residues.

This clone was observed a handful of times. The chain recombines TRBV7-2 with TRBJ1-2; D might be TRBD1 (5 bases). The germline V gene encodes CDR1 SGHTA and CDR2 FQGNSA. The CDR3 totals 17 residues. V lost 5 bases and J 3 bases, leaving 22 bases between the germline ends. Written as DNA, the CDR3 is TGTGCCAGCAGCAGATTTATACAGGCCCTTGAGGACTATGGCTACACCTTC. Amino acid sequence: CASSRFIQALEDYGYTF.

The chain combines TRBV30 with TRBJ1-6; TRBD1 might be the D (6 bases). The CDR3 totals 15 residues. Deletions cut 5 bases from V and 4 bases from J, with 15 bases between. From germline, CDR1 is GTSNPN and CDR2 SVGIG (reference sequence). The CDR3 DNA sequence: TGTGCCTGGGGGTTCAGGGGCGGGTATAATTCACCCCTCCACTTT. This encodes CAWGFRGGYNSPLHF.

The CDR3 sequence is CASSSIGTGQDEQYF. The CDR3 nucleotides read TGTGCCAGTAGTTCGATCGGGACAGGGCAAGACGAGCAGTACTTC. V and J are TRBV19 and TRBJ2-7, with 9 positions matching TRBD1. Germline values: CDR1 LNHDA, CDR2 SQIVND (reference sequence). The CDR3 runs 15 residues. The ends lost 5 bases at V and 5 bases at J; junction bases unmatched: 10. Variable domain in full (rest from reference TRBV19 and TRBJ2-7): DGGITQSPKYLFRKEGQNVTLSCEQNLNHDAMYWYRQDPGQGLRLIYYSQIVNDFQKGDIAEGYSVSREKKESFPLTVTSAQKNPTAFYLCASSSIGTGQDEQYFGPGTRLTVT.

The chain recombines TRBV11-2 with TRBJ2-3; D is unresolved. Germline values: CDR1 SGHAT, CDR2 FQNNGV. V was cut by 4 bases and J by 2 bases, with 4 bases left in between. The CDR3 is 12 residues long. The CDR3: CASSSYTDTQYF. CDR3 nucleotides: TGTGCCAGCAGCTCGTACACAGATACGCAGTATTTT. Supplemented by reference TRBV11-2 and TRBJ2-3, the full variable domain reads EAGVAQSPRYKIIEKRQSVAFWCNPISGHATLYWYQQILGQGPKLLIQFQNNGVVDDSQLPKDRFSAERLKGVDSTLKIQPAKLEDSAVYLCASSSYTDTQYFGPGTRLTVL.

J is TRBJ1-2 and V is TRBV4-1; weak D call: TRBD1 (6 bases). The germline CDR1 and CDR2 sequences are MGHRA and YSYEKL. The ends were cut back, 4 bases at V and 4 bases at J, with 16 bases in the middle. The CDR3 runs to 15 residues. The CDR3 reads CASSRATGSGYGYTF. The CDR3 DNA sequence: TGCGCCAGCAGCCGCGCCACAGGGTCCGGCTATGGCTACACCTTC.

In its sample, this clone was seen once. This rearrangement joins TRBV19 to TRBJ2-7, with 11 bases fitting TRBD1. The CDR3 loop spans 14 amino acids. Germline V gives CDR1 LNHDA, CDR2 SQIVND (reference sequence). Losses at the gene ends were 6 bases for V and 7 bases for J; bases not matched to a gene: 8. The CDR3 nucleotides are TGTGCCAGTAGACCCGGGACAGGGGGTAGGGAGCAGTACTTC. Translated, it gives CASRPGTGGREQYF.

This rearrangement joins TRBV3-1 (or the pseudogene TRBV3-2) to TRBJ2-7; 8 bases fit TRBD1. The CDR3 extends over 16 amino acids. Germline CDR1 and CDR2: LGHDT and YNNKEL (reference sequence). The V gene end was trimmed by 4 bases and the J gene end by 2 bases; junction bases not matched to a gene: 10. The CDR3 bases are TGTGCCAGCAGCCGTCGGACAGGGCGAGCGCCCTACGAGCAGTACTTC. Protein: CASSRRTGRAPYEQYF.

V usage is TRBV18 and J usage is TRBJ1-4; D might be TRBD1 (5 bases). Trimming removed 3 bases at V and 12 bases at J, with 11 bases between. Germline V gene sequence: CDR1 KGHSH, CDR2 LQKENI. The CDR3 is made up of 12 amino acids. CDR3 sequence (DNA): TGTGCCAGCTCACCGGGGGGACGTCAACTGTTTTTT. Translating gives CASSPGGRQLFF.

V gene TRBV27 combines with J gene TRBJ2-3, with TRBD2 matching 10 bases. Germline V gene sequence: CDR1 MNHEY, CDR2 SMNVEV (reference sequence). This CDR3 spans 16 amino acids. The J segment lost 5 bases and the V segment lost 2 bases, leaving 7 bases of the junction unmatched. CDR3 amino acids: CASSLGVAGGIDTQYF. CDR3 coding DNA: TGTGCCAGCAGTTTAGGAGTAGCGGGGGGAATAGATACGCAGTATTTT.

In this sample, this clone turned up a few times. This chain connects TRBV3-1 (or the pseudogene TRBV3-2) to TRBJ2-5; 9 bases are shared with TRBD1. With V trimmed by 5 bases and J by 4 bases, 8 bases remained unmatched. Germline V gene lookup returns CDR1 LGHDT and CDR2 YNNKEL (reference sequence). The CDR3 is 15 amino acids. This chain's CDR3 is CASSAGQGWGETQYF. CDR3 DNA: TGTGCCAGCAGCGCTGGACAGGGGTGGGGAGAGACCCAGTACTTC.

V usage is TRBV28 and J usage is TRBJ2-7, with TRBD1 as a possible D gene (6 bases). CDR1 is MDHEN, CDR2 SYDVKM, per germline. V dropped 11 bases and J dropped 4 bases, with 18 bases sitting between them. The length of the CDR3 is 13 residues. The CDR3 protein is CAAYDRNSYEQYF. In DNA form, the CDR3 reads TGTGCCGCCTACGACAGGAACTCATACGAGCAGTACTTC.

The chain uses TRBV29-1 and TRBJ1-1; tentatively, D is TRBD1 (5 bases). The CDR3 is 11 amino acids. V was shortened by 7 bases and J by 1 base, with 7 bases between the two germline ends. CDR1 and CDR2 from the germline V gene are SQVTM and ANQGSEA. The CDR3 sequence: CSGQQNTEAFF. In nucleotides, the CDR3 is TGCAGCGGACAGCAGAACACTGAAGCTTTCTTT. Full variable domain (missing parts from reference TRBV29-1 and TRBJ1-1): SAVISQKPSRDICQRGTSLTIQCQVDSQVTMMFWYRQQPGQSLTLIATANQGSEATYESGFVIDKFPISRPNLTFSTLTVSNMSPEDSSIYLCSGQQNTEAFFGQGTRLTVV.

The V and J genes are TRBV20-1 and TRBJ1-2; D is uncertain. The CDR3 length is 15 residues. The V end was cut by 3 bases, the J end by 3 bases, with 17 bases between. Germline V lookup: CDR1 DFQATT, CDR2 SNEGSKA (reference sequence). The CDR3 loop reads CSASPIYSTYYGYTF. CDR3 DNA sequence: TGCAGTGCTAGTCCGATTTACAGCACCTACTATGGCTACACCTTC.

This chain uses TRBV6-2 or TRBV6-3 with TRBJ2-1; D is perhaps TRBD1 (6 bases). Trimming took off 6 bases at V and 4 bases at J, with 16 bases between the two ends. CDR1 and CDR2 from the germline V gene are MNHEY and SVGEGT. CDR3 length: 15 residues. The CDR3 here is CASSPPGTRYNEQFF. The CDR3 nucleotides read TGTGCCAGCAGCCCCCCCGGGACACGGTACAATGAGCAGTTCTTC.